These T cell receptor beta chains were read from a single sample in a study of blood T cell repertoires in COVID-19. Profiled with immunoSEQ multiplex PCR; TCRdb holds only in-frame clones, not every one. The profile shows over 200,000 clones, about 90% of them singletons. Source material: peripheral blood. The origin of the receptors is a man aged 35-49 years with active or convalescent COVID-19. The CDR3 runs from the conserved cysteine through the conserved F or W. The D gene is left open where the match is weak. Expanded clones are given a class, and other clones once, few, many or no size at all.

>TRBJ2-1|TRBD2|once|TRBV4-1
CASSQDWGLAYNEQFF
TGCGCCAGCAGCCAAGATTGGGGACTAGCCTACAATGAGCAGTTCTTC
>TRBJ1-2|-|-|TRBV29-1
CSVNQGYTF
TGCAGCGTCAACCAGGGCTACACCTTC
>TRBJ1-1|TRBD1|once|TRBV28
CASSLRQGLTEAFF
TGTGCCAGCAGTCTCCGACAGGGGTTGACTGAAGCTTTCTTT
>TRBJ1-5|-|once|TRBV7-9
CASSLDGEGVWPQHF
TGTGCCAGCAGCTTAGATGGGGAGGGGGTATGGCCCCAGCATTTT
>TRBJ2-3|TRBD1|-|TRBV28
CASHGQGRAQYF
TGTGCCAGCCATGGACAGGGCCGAGCGCAGTATTTT
>TRBJ1-2|-|-|TRBV7-9
CASSSGEFDTF
TGTGCCAGCAGCTCAGGGGAGTTCGACACCTTC
>TRBJ1-6|TRBD1|-|TRBV2
CASSFDRDLYNSPLHF
TGTGCCAGCAGTTTCGACAGGGACCTTTATAATTCACCCCTCCACTTT
>TRBJ2-2|-|-|TRBV12-3/TRBV12-4
CASSFPYTGELFF
TGTGCCAGCAGTTTCCCCTACACCGGGGAGCTGTTTTTT
>TRBJ2-3|TRBD2|-|TRBV5-4
CASSLVLAGGTDTQYF
TGTGCCAGCAGCTTGGTACTAGCGGGAGGGACAGATACGCAGTATTTT
>TRBJ2-2|-|-|TRBV29-1
CSVEQGTGELFF
TGCAGCGTTGAACAGGGAACCGGGGAGCTGTTTTTT
>TRBJ2-5|-|-|TRBV5-4
CASSELVGFIAETQYF
TGTGCCAGCAGTGAGCTAGTTGGGTTTATTGCGGAGACCCAGTACTTC
>TRBJ1-2|-|-|TRBV11-2
CASSPGTARYGYTF
TGTGCCAGCAGCCCAGGGACTGCACGATATGGCTACACCTTC
>TRBJ1-4|-|-|TRBV5-4
CASSSSQGIATNEKLFF
TGTGCCAGCAGCTCTTCACAGGGCATTGCAACTAATGAAAAACTGTTTTTT
>TRBJ1-3|-|-|TRBV7-9
CASSLTGINTIYF
TGTGCCAGCAGCTTGACAGGAATAAACACCATATATTTT
>TRBJ2-7|-|-|TRBV6-2/TRBV6-3
CASSYSMASDEQYF
TGTGCCAGCAGTTACTCGATGGCCAGCGACGAGCAGTACTTC
>TRBJ2-7|-|-|TRBV6-5
CASSYSLQGGEQYF
TGTGCCAGCAGTTACTCGCTTCAGGGAGGCGAGCAGTACTTC
>TRBJ2-7|-|-|TRBV6-5
CASRTVGDYEQYF
TGTGCCAGCAGGACGGTCGGGGACTACGAGCAGTACTTC
>TRBJ1-1|-|-|TRBV2
CASSEALPGATEAFF
TGTGCCAGCAGTGAAGCGCTTCCGGGTGCCACTGAAGCTTTCTTT
>TRBJ1-4|-|-|TRBV19
CASRIRGATNEKLFF
TGTGCCAGTAGAATTCGGGGGGCAACTAATGAAAAACTGTTTTTT
>TRBJ2-1|-|once|TRBV4-1
CASSQMRGSGAYNEQFF
TGCGCCAGCAGCCAGATGAGGGGGAGCGGGGCCTACAATGAGCAGTTCTTC
>TRBJ2-1|TRBD1|-|TRBV4-1
CASSQDQGADNEQFF
TGCGCCAGCAGCCAAGATCAGGGGGCGGACAATGAGCAGTTCTTC
>TRBJ2-7|-|-|TRBV2
CADRRYQAVTEQYF
TGTGCCGACAGGAGATACCAAGCAGTAACCGAGCAGTACTTC
>TRBJ1-1|-|-|TRBV20-1
CSASDTEAFF
TGCAGTGCCTCCGACACTGAAGCTTTCTTT